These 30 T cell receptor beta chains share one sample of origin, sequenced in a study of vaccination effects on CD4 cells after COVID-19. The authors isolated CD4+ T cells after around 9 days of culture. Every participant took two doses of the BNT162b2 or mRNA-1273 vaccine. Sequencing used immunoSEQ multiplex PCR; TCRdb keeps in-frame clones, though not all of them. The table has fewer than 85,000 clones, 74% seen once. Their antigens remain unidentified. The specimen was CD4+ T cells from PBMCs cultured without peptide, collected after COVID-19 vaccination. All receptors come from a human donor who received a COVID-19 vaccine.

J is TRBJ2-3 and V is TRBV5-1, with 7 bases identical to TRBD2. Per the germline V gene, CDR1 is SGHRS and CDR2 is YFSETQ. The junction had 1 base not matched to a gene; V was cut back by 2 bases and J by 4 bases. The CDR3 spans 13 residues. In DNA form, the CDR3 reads TGCGCCAGCAGCTTCGGGGGGTCAGATACGCAGTATTTT. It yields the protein CASSFGGSDTQYF.

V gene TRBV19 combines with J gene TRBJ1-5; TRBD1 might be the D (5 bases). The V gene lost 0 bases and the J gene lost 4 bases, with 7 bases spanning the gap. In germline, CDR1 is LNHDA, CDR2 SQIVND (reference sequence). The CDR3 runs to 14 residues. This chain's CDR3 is CASSIETGNQPQHF. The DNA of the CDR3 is TGTGCCAGTAGTATAGAAACAGGAAATCAGCCCCAGCATTTT.

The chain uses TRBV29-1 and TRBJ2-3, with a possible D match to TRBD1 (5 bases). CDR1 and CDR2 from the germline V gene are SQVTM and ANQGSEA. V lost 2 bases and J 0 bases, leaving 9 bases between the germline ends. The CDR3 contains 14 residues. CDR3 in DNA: TGCAGCGTTGAATATGCAGGGAGCACAGATACGCAGTATTTT. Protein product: CSVEYAGSTDTQYF.

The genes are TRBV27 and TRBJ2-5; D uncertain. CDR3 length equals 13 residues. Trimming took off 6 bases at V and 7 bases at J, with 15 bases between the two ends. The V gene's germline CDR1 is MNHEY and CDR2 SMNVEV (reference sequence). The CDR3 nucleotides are TGTGCCAGCAGCTTAATATCGTGGGGGACCCAGTACTTC. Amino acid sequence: CASSLISWGTQYF.

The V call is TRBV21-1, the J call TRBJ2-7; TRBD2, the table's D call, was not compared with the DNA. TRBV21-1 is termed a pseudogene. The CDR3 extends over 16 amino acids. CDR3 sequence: CASSAPELSVSYEQYV. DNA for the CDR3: TGTGCCAGCAGCGCCCCCGAGCTTTCCGTATCCTACGAGCAGTACGTC.

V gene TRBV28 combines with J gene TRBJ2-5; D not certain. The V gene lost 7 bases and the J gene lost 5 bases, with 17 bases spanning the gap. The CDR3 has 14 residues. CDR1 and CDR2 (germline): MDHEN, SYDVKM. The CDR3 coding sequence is TGTGCCAGCACCAAAGTCCGTGGTCGGGAGACCCAGTACTTC. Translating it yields CASTKVRGRETQYF.

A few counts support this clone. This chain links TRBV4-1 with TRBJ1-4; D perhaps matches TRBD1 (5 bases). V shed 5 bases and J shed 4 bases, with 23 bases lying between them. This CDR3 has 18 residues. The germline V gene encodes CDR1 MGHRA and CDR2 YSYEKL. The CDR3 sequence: CASSKRIPEGPSNEKLFF. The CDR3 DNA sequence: TGCGCCAGCAGCAAGAGGATCCCCGAGGGGCCAAGTAATGAAAAACTGTTTTTT.

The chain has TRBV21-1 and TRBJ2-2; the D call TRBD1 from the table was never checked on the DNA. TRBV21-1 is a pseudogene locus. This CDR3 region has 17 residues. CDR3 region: CASTHRTGDEGTGELFF. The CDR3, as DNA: TGTGCCAGCACACACAGGACAGGGGACGAGGGCACCGGGGAGCTGTTTTTT.

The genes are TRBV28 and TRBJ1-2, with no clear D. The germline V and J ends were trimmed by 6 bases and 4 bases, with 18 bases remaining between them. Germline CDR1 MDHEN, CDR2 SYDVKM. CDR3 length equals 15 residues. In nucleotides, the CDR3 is TGTGCCAGCAGCCCCCCGGGCCAAGCGGGCTATGGCTACACCTTC. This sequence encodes CASSPPGQAGYGYTF.

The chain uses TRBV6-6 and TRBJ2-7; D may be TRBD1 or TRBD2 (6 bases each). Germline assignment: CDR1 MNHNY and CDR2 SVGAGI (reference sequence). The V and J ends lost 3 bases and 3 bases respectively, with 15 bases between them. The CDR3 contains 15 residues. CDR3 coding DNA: TGTGCCAGCAGTTATCTCGCGGGACACATCTACGAGCAGTACGTC. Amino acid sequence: CASSYLAGHIYEQYV.

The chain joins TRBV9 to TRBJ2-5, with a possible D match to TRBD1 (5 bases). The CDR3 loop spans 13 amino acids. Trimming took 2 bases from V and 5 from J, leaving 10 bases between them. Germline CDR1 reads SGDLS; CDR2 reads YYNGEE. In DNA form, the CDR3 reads TGTGCCAGCAGCGTTCAGGGTTCGGAGACCCAGTACTTC. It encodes CASSVQGSETQYF.

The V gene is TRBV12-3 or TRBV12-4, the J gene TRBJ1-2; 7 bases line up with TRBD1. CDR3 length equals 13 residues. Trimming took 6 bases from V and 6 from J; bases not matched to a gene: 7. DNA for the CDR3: TGTGCCAGCAGCCTTACAGGGGACAATGGCTACACCTTC. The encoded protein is CASSLTGDNGYTF.

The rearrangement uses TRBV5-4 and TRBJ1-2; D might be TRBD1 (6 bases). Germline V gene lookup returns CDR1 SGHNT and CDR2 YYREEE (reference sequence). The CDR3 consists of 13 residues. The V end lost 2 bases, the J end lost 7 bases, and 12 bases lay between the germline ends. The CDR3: CASSFGGVAGYTF. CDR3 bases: TGTGCCAGCAGCTTCGGGGGCGTTGCTGGCTACACCTTC.

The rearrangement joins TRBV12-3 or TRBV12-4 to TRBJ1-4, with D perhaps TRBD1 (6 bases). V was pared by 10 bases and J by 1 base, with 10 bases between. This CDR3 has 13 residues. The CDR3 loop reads CATARGTNEKLFF. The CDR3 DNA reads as TGTGCCACTGCCAGGGGAACTAATGAAAAACTGTTTTTT.

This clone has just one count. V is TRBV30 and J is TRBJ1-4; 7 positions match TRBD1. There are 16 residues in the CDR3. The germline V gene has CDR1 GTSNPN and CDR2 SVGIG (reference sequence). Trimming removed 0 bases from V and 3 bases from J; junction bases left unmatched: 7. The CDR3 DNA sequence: TGTGCCTGGAGTGTACGTGACAGGGCTTCTAATGAAAAACTGTTTTTT. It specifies CAWSVRDRASNEKLFF.

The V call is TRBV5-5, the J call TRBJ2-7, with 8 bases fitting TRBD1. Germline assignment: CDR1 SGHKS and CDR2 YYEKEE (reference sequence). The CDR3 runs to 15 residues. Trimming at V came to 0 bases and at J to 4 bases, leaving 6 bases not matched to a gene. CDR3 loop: CASSLEAGGWYEQYV. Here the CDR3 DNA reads TGTGCCAGCAGCTTGGAGGCAGGGGGCTGGTACGAGCAGTACGTC.

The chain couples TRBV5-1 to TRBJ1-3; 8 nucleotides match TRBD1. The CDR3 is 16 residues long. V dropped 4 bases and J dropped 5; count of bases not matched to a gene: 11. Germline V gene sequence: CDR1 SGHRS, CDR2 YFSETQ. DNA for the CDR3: TGCGCCAGCAGCCCCAAGACAGGGGCCCACAGAAACACCATATATTTT. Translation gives CASSPKTGAHRNTIYF.

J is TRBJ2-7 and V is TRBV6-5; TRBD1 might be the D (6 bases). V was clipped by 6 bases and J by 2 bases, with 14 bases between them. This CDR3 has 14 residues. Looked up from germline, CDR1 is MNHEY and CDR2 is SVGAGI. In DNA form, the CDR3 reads TGTGCCAGCAGCCGACAGGACGCAACCTACGAGCAGTACGTC. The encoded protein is CASSRQDATYEQYV.

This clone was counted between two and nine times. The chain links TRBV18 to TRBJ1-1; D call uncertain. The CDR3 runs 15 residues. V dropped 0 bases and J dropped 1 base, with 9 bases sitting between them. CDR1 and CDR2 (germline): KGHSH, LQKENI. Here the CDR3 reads CASSPPGKSNTEAFF. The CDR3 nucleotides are TGTGCCAGCTCACCACCCGGCAAGTCGAACACTGAAGCTTTCTTT.

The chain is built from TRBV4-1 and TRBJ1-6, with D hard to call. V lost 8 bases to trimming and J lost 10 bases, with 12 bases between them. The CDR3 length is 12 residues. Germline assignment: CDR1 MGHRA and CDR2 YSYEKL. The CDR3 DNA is TGCGCCAGCGCCGGACTCGAGTCACCCCTCCACTTT. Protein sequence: CASAGLESPLHF.

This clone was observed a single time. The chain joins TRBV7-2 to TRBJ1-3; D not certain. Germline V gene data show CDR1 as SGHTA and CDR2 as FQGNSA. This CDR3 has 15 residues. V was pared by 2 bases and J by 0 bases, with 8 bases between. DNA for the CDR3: TGTGCCAGCAGCTTAAGGACCTTCTCTGGAAACACCATATATTTT. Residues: CASSLRTFSGNTIYF.

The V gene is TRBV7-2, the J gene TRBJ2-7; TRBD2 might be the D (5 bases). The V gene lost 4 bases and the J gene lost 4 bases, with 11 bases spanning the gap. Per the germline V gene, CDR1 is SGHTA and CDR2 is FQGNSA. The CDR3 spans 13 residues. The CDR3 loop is CASSSQRSYEQYV. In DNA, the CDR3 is TGTGCCAGCAGCTCGCAGCGGTCTTACGAGCAGTACGTC.

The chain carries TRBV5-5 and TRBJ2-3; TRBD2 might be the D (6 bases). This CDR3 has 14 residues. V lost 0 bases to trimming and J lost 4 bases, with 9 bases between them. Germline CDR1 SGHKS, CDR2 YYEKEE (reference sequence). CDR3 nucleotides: TGTGCCAGCAGCTTGGCCGGGGGTGCAGATACGCAGTATTTT. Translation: CASSLAGGADTQYF.

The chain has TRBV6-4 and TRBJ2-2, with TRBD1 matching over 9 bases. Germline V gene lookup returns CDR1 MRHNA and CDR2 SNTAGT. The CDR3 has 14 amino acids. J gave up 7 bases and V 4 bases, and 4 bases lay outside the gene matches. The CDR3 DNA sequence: TGTGCCAGCAGTGTTACAGGGGGCATCGGGGAGCTGTTTTTT. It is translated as CASSVTGGIGELFF.

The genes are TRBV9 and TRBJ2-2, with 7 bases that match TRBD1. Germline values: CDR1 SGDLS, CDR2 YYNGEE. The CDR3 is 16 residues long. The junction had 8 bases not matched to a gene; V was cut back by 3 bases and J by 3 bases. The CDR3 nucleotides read TGTGCCAGCAGCGGACAAGGGACAGTAGACACCGGGGAGCTGTTTTTT. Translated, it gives CASSGQGTVDTGELFF.

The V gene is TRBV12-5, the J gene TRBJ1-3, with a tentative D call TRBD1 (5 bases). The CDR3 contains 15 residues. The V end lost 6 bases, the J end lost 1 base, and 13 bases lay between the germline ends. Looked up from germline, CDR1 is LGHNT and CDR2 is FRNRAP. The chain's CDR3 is CASGRGPGSGNTIYF. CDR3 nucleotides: TGTGCTAGTGGGAGGGGACCGGGGTCTGGAAACACCATATATTTT.

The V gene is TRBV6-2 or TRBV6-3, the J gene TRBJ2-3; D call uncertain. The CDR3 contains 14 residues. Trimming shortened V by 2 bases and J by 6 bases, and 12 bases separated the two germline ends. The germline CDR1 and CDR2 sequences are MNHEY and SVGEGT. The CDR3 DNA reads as TGTGCCAGCAGTTACAACGGGCCCTTGGATACGCAGTATTTT. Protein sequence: CASSYNGPLDTQYF.

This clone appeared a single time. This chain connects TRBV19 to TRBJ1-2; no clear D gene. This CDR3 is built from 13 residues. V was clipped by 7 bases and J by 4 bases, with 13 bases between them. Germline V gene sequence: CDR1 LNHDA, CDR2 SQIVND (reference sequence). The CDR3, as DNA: TGTGCCAGTAAAGAAGCCGGAATCTATGGCTACACCTTC. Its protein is CASKEAGIYGYTF. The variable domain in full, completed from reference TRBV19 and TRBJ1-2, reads DGGITQSPKYLFRKEGQNVTLSCEQNLNHDAMYWYRQDPGQGLRLIYYSQIVNDFQKGDIAEGYSVSREKKESFPLTVTSAQKNPTAFYLCASKEAGIYGYTFGSGTRLTVV.

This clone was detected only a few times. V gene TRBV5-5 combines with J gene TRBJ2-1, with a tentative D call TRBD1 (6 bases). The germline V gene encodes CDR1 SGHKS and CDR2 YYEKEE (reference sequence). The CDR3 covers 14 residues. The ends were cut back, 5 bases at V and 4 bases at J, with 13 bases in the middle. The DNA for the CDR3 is TGTGCCAGCAGTCCAGGGGATGCTTACAATGAGCAGTTCTTC. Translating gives CASSPGDAYNEQFF. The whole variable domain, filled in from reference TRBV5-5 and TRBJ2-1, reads DAGVTQSPTHLIKTRGQQVTLRCSPISGHKSVSWYQQVLGQGPQFIFQYYEKEERGRGNFPDRFSARQFPNYSSELNVNALLLGDSALYLCASSPGDAYNEQFFGPGTRLTVL.

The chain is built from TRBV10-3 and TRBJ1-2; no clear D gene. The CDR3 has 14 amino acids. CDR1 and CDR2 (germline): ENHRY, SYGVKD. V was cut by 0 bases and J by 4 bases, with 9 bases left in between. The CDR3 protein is CAISESQDLYGYTF. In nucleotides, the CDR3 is TGTGCCATCAGTGAGTCCCAGGACCTCTATGGCTACACCTTC.